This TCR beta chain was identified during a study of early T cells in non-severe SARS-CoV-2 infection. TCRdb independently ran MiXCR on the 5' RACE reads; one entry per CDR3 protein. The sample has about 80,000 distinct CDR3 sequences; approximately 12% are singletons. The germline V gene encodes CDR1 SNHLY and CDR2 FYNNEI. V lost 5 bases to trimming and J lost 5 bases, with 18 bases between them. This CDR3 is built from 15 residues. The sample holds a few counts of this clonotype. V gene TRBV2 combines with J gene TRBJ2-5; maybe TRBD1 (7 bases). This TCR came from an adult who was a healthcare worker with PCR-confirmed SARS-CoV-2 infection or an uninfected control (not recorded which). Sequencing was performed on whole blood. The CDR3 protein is CASSPRRGVTETQYF. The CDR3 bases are TGTGCCAGCAGTCCCCGCAGGGGGGTCACTGAGACCCAGTACTTC.